This TCR beta chain was identified during a study of OX40 agonist ivuxolimab in advanced cancers. This CDR3 comprises 13 residues. Trimming removed 0 bases from V and 7 bases from J, with 10 bases in between. CDR1 LGHNA and CDR2 YNFKEQ come from the germline V gene. This clone appeared a few times. The table came from immunoSEQ multiplex PCR; TCRdb's copy has only in-frame clones and leaves some out. The sample lists 35,000 to 50,000 clones, over 75% seen once, with approximately 25% in the top ten. The sequencing used CD4+ or CD8+ T cells sorted from blood, collected in a trial of the OX40 agonist ivuxolimab. This receptor was identified in an adult with an advanced solid tumor such as melanoma, head and neck, liver or kidney cancer. This chain joins TRBV4-2 and TRBJ2-7; D call uncertain. CDR3 sequence reads: CASSQDFVGEQYF. The CDR3 DNA follows: TGTGCCAGCAGCCAAGACTTCGTTGGTGAGCAGTACTTC.